The rows below give T cell receptor beta chains drawn from one sample of a study of cytomegalovirus exposure and HLA in healthy donors. Produced via immunoSEQ multiplex PCR; TCRdb's table is partial and in-frame only. The table lists about 160,000 clones, about four fifths of them singletons. The sequencing sample was made of PBMCs. These receptors came from a male donor in good health and CMV-seronegative. Each CDR3 is given with its conserved first and last residue. D genes are given only for firm matches. Where a row states a size, it is once, few, many or the class of an expanded clone; other rows omit it.

TRBD1	TRBV2	TRBJ1-5	.	TGTGCCAGCAGTGAATTGGGACAGGGGGCGCCCAATCAGCCCCAGCATTTT	CASSELGQGAPNQPQHF
.	TRBV23-1	TRBJ1-1	.	TGCGCCAGCAGTCGGAGAAACTGTTGGGAGACTGAAGCTTTCTTT	CASSRRNCWETEAFF
.	TRBV9	TRBJ1-3	.	TGTGCCAGCAGCGTAGACGGGGGAAACACCATATATTTT	CASSVDGGNTIYF
.	TRBV4-1	TRBJ1-4	.	TGCGCCAGCAGCCAAGAGCAGGCATCGATTGGTGAAAAACTGTTTTTT	CASSQEQASIGEKLFF
.	TRBV4-2	TRBJ2-3	.	TGTGCCAGCAGCCAAGATCCGACAGATACGCAGTATTTT	CASSQDPTDTQYF
TRBD1	TRBV7-2	TRBJ1-3	.	TGTGCCAGCAGCTTAGTTAGGGGACAGGGGTTTGGAAACACCATATATTTT	CASSLVRGQGFGNTIYF
TRBD1	TRBV29-1	TRBJ1-2	.	TGCAGCGTTGTATTATGGGATGGGGACAGCTTCTATGGCTACACCTTC	CSVVLWDGDSFYGYTF
.	TRBV28	TRBJ2-3	few	TGTGCCAGCAGACCCGGTCTGGGCGCAGATACGCAGTATTTT	CASRPGLGADTQYF
.	TRBV7-8	TRBJ1-3	.	TGTGCCAGCAGCCAGGGACACGATTACGGGGCCAGTGGAAACACCATATATTTT	CASSQGHDYGASGNTIYF
TRBD1	TRBV6-5	TRBJ1-4	.	TGTGCCAGCAGTCATGGGGACAGTGAAAAACTGTTTTTT	CASSHGDSEKLFF
.	TRBV19	TRBJ1-3	.	TGTGCCAGTAGACCTACAGGGATTCCTGGAAACACCATATATTTT	CASRPTGIPGNTIYF
TRBD2	TRBV5-1	TRBJ2-7	.	TGCGCCAGCAGCGAAGGGACTAGCGGGATTCACGAGCAGTACTTC	CASSEGTSGIHEQYF
TRBD1	TRBV19	TRBJ2-2	.	TGTGCCAGTAGTATAGAGGGACAGGGGGGCACCGGGGAGCTGTTTTTT	CASSIEGQGGTGELFF
TRBD2	TRBV28	TRBJ2-3	.	TGTGCCAGCAGTCCGACTAGCGGGAGAGATACGCAGTATTTT	CASSPTSGRDTQYF
TRBD2	TRBV7-2	TRBJ2-5	.	TGTGCCAGCAGCTTAGATTCCCTAGCGGGGACCGGGACCCAGTACTTC	CASSLDSLAGTGTQYF
TRBD2	TRBV5-8	TRBJ2-3	.	TGTGCCAGCATCGACGGGGGGGCCGGTACAGATACGCAGTATTTT	CASIDGGAGTDTQYF
.	TRBV4-2	TRBJ1-5	.	TGTGCCAGCAGCCAAGATTTGCAGACAAATCAGCCCCAGCATTTT	CASSQDLQTNQPQHF
TRBD1	TRBV5-6	TRBJ2-7	.	TGTGCCAGCAGCTCGGACAGGGGAGCCTCCTACGAGCAGTACTTC	CASSSDRGASYEQYF
TRBD1	TRBV18	TRBJ1-4	.	TGTGCCAGCTTACCATACGGGACAGATAATGAAAAACTGTTTTTT	CASLPYGTDNEKLFF
TRBD2	TRBV19	TRBJ2-1	.	TGTGCCAGTAGTACCTCTGGTAGCGGGGGATACAATGAGCAGTTCTTC	CASSTSGSGGYNEQFF
TRBD2	TRBV5-5	TRBJ2-1	few	TGTGCCAGCAGCTTTGAGCGGGGGACCTACAATGAGCAGTTCTTC	CASSFERGTYNEQFF
TRBD1	TRBV7-2	TRBJ2-7	.	TGTGCCAGCAGCGCCGACAGGGGGAAACTCTACGAGCAGTACTTC	CASSADRGKLYEQYF